Below are 11 T cell receptor beta chains sequenced from a single sample in a study of cytotoxic CD8 clonotypes in ibrutinib-treated CLL. TCRdb keeps only in-frame clones here, not all; method: immunoSEQ multiplex PCR. Of over 120,000 clones in the sample, about 70% are singletons; the top ten hold around 4.9%. The sample here was PBMCs, taken after 24 months of ibrutinib treatment. The receptors were gathered from a human donor with chronic lymphocytic leukemia.

The chain employs TRBV11-3 and TRBJ2-7; no clear D gene. CDR1 is SGHNT, CDR2 YENEEA, per germline. This CDR3 contains 14 residues. Deletions cut 5 bases from V and 0 bases from J, with 11 bases between. The CDR3 coding sequence is TGTGCCAGCAGCCAGTTGGCGAGCTCCTACGAGCAGTACTTC. Protein: CASSQLASSYEQYF.

The chain uses TRBV19 and TRBJ1-2; tentatively, D is TRBD1 (5 bases). In germline, CDR1 is LNHDA, CDR2 SQIVND (reference sequence). The CDR3 loop spans 13 amino acids. The V end lost 5 bases, the J end lost 4 bases, and 11 bases lay between the germline ends. CDR3 protein: CASSPRVPYGYTF. The CDR3 DNA reads as TGTGCCAGTAGTCCCAGGGTCCCCTATGGCTACACCTTC.

This clone has ten or more counts. The chain combines TRBV4-1 with TRBJ2-4; D call uncertain. The CDR3 length is 17 residues. CDR1 and CDR2 (germline): MGHRA, YSYEKL. V shed 1 base and J shed 0 bases, with 13 bases lying between them. The CDR3 here is CASSQAWAEIAKNIQYF. In DNA, the CDR3 is TGCGCCAGCAGCCAAGCTTGGGCTGAAATAGCCAAAAACATTCAGTACTTC.

The genes are TRBV6-5 and TRBJ1-4; no clear D. V gave up 0 bases and J gave up 9 bases, with 14 bases separating them. This CDR3 contains 15 residues. Per the germline V gene, CDR1 is MNHEY and CDR2 is SVGAGI. CDR3 coding DNA: TGTGCCAGCAGTTACTCGACCACATCATCCCAAAAACTGTTTTTT. Amino acids: CASSYSTTSSQKLFF.

CDR3 sequence (DNA): TGTGCCAGCAGCTCCCAACAGGGGGCAAATGAAAAACTGTTTTTT. This sequence encodes CASSSQQGANEKLFF. The V gene is TRBV7-9, the J gene TRBJ1-4, with 9 positions matching TRBD1. Per germline, CDR1 SEHNR and CDR2 FQNEAQ (reference sequence). Trimming took 4 bases from V and 5 from J; bases not matched to a gene: 5. This CDR3 comprises 15 residues. The whole variable domain, remainder taken from reference TRBV7-9 and TRBJ1-4, is DTGVSQNPRHKITKRGQNVTFRCDPISEHNRLYWYRQTLGQGPEFLTYFQNEAQLEKSRLLSDRFSAERPKGSFSTLEIQRTEQGDSAMYLCASSSQQGANEKLFFGSGTQLSVL.

V and J are TRBV7-8 and TRBJ1-4; no clear D. Trimming took 5 bases from V and 6 from J, leaving 25 bases between them. This CDR3 spans 18 amino acids. Germline V gives CDR1 SGHVS, CDR2 FQNEAQ. This chain's CDR3 is CASSPGRTPAGKDEKLFF. CDR3 sequence (DNA): TGTGCCAGCAGCCCCGGCCGCACCCCGGCGGGGAAAGATGAAAAACTGTTTTTT.

V and J are TRBV28 and TRBJ1-1; D might be TRBD1 (5 bases). This CDR3 is 15 amino acids long. Trimming pared 3 bases from V and 5 bases from J, leaving 16 bases between. Germline V gives CDR1 MDHEN, CDR2 SYDVKM. Written as DNA, the CDR3 is TGTGCCAGCAGTTTCCCCCCCCTGGGGCTTACTGAAGCTTTCTTT. Translated, it gives CASSFPPLGLTEAFF. The variable domain in full, with the rest retrieved from reference TRBV28 and TRBJ1-1, is DVKVTQSSRYLVKRTGEKVFLECVQDMDHENMFWYRQDPGLGLRLIYFSYDVKMKEKGDIPEGYSVSREKKERFSLILESASTNQTSMYLCASSFPPLGLTEAFFGQGTRLTVV.

Worth noting for this clone: The identical CDR3 is also encoded by other nucleotide sequences in the sample. CDR3 sequence (DNA): TGTGCCAGCAGTCGGGGCTATAGCAATCAGCCCCAGCATTTT. Amino acids: CASSRGYSNQPQHF. This chain uses TRBV6-5 with TRBJ1-5; maybe TRBD1 (5 bases). V lost 5 bases to trimming and J lost 0 bases, with 8 bases between them. Per germline, CDR1 MNHEY and CDR2 SVGAGI. The CDR3 sequence is 14 residues long.

The rearrangement joins TRBV7-9 to TRBJ1-2; D is uncertain. CDR3 length: 12 amino acids. Trimming removed 5 bases from V and 4 bases from J, with 8 bases in between. Looked up from germline, CDR1 is SEHNR and CDR2 is FQNEAQ (reference sequence). The CDR3: CASSQIVYGYTF. CDR3 bases: TGTGCCAGCAGCCAAATAGTCTATGGCTACACCTTC.

The V and J genes are TRBV9 and TRBJ2-3; 7 positions agree with TRBD1. The CDR3 extends over 15 amino acids. The V segment lost 4 bases and the J segment 1 base; nucleotides outside the gene matches: 6. Per germline, CDR1 SGDLS and CDR2 YYNGEE. CDR3 residues: CASSWTGEGTDTQYF. The CDR3 region has the DNA TGTGCCAGCAGCTGGACAGGTGAAGGCACAGATACGCAGTATTTT.

The gene calls are TRBV19 and TRBJ2-4; 9 bases are shared with TRBD1. After removal of 10 bases from V and 5 bases from J, the junction contained 9 bases not matched to a gene. The CDR3 runs 14 residues. Looked up from germline, CDR1 is LNHDA and CDR2 is SQIVND (reference sequence). Here the CDR3 DNA reads TGTGCCACCTCCCCAGGGACAGGGCAAAACATTCAGTACTTC. Residues: CATSPGTGQNIQYF.